This entry lists 27 T cell receptor beta chains sequenced from one sample in a study of patients and donors after allogeneic stem cell transplantation. One entry per CDR3 protein results from TCRdb running MiXCR on the RT-PCR reads. The table includes roughly 880,000 distinct CDR3 sequences, roughly 18% detected once. Source material: blood, either unsorted or a sorted T cell fraction (not recorded which). The receptor set was obtained from a human donor who was either an allogeneic HSCT recipient or a stem cell or donor lymphocyte infusion donor (not recorded which). It is not recorded whose cells these are; they may come from a transplant donor.

This clonotype was counted between two and nine times. The V and J genes are TRBV20-1 and TRBJ1-2; tentatively, D is TRBD1 (5 bases). CDR3 length equals 13 residues. Looked up from germline, CDR1 is DFQATT and CDR2 is SNEGSKA (reference sequence). V shed 7 bases and J shed 5 bases, with 17 bases lying between them. The CDR3 is CSVLASGIYGYTF. The CDR3, as DNA: TGCAGTGTTCTCGCCTCAGGGATTTATGGCTACACCTTC.

This clonotype turned up a few times. The chain is built from TRBV20-1 and TRBJ2-1; D is tentatively TRBD1 or TRBD2 (5 bases each). Trimming shortened V by 0 bases and J by 5 bases, and 17 bases separated the two germline ends. Germline loops: CDR1 DFQATT, CDR2 SNEGSKA (reference sequence). This CDR3 is 16 amino acids long. CDR3 DNA: TGCAGTGCTAGAGATGGGGACGTGGGCACCAACAATGAGCAGTTCTTC. This codes for CSARDGDVGTNNEQFF.

The gene calls are TRBV12-3 or TRBV12-4 and TRBJ1-6; D remains unclear. The CDR3 runs to 14 residues. V was pared by 5 bases and J by 2 bases, with 7 bases between. CDR3 nucleotide sequence: TGTGCCAGCAGTCAGGAGGCCTATAATTCACCCCTCCACTTT. Translated, it gives CASSQEAYNSPLHF.

This clonotype was observed a handful of times. The chain links TRBV12-3 or TRBV12-4 to TRBJ1-2; 10 nucleotides line up with TRBD1. J lost 8 bases, V lost 4 bases, and 7 bases had no gene match. There are 14 residues in the CDR3. CDR3 nucleotide sequence: TGTGCCAGCAGTTGGGACAGGGGAAGAATGGGCTACACCTTC. This gives the protein CASSWDRGRMGYTF.

The chain joins TRBV6-1 to TRBJ1-5; 7 positions agree with TRBD1. J lost 2 bases, V lost 8 bases, and 9 bases had no gene match. Germline assignment: CDR1 MNHNS and CDR2 SASEGT. This CDR3 has 15 residues. The CDR3: CASYNTGEGNQPQHF. In DNA form, the CDR3 reads TGTGCCAGCTACAATACAGGGGAAGGCAATCAGCCCCAGCATTTT.

The chain couples TRBV2 to TRBJ2-2; 9 nucleotides agree with TRBD1. CDR1 is SNHLY and CDR2 is FYNNEI in the germline V gene. The CDR3 has 17 residues. V gave up 7 bases and J gave up 4 bases; unmatched junction bases: 13. In DNA form, the CDR3 reads TGTGCCAGCACCATTGTGCCGGGACAGGGTGGCACCGGGGAGCTGTTTTTT. Protein sequence: CASTIVPGQGGTGELFF.

V usage is TRBV4-2 and J usage is TRBJ1-5, with 9 bases fitting TRBD1. Germline trimming cut 3 bases from V and 3 bases from J; bases unmatched to any gene: 3. CDR1 and CDR2 (germline): LGHNA, YNFKEQ. This CDR3 has 15 amino acids. The CDR3 sequence: CASSHGQGYNQPQHF. Written as DNA, the CDR3 is TGTGCCAGCAGCCACGGACAGGGGTACAATCAGCCCCAGCATTTT.

The chain couples TRBV20-1 to TRBJ2-3; D might be TRBD1 (5 bases). The V gene's germline CDR1 is DFQATT and CDR2 SNEGSKA (reference sequence). Trimming removed 7 bases from V and 0 bases from J, with 11 bases in between. The CDR3 totals 13 residues. The CDR3 loop is CSEEGVSTDTQYF. As DNA, the CDR3 is TGCAGTGAGGAAGGGGTTAGCACAGATACGCAGTATTTT.

This clonotype was detected only a few times. The CDR3: CASSYGQGNYEQYF. In DNA, the CDR3 is TGTGCCAGCAGTTACGGACAGGGTAACTACGAGCAGTACTTC. The rearrangement joins TRBV6-5 to TRBJ2-7; 8 bases align to TRBD1. Trimming took 2 bases from V and 3 from J; bases not matched to a gene: 3. Germline V gene lookup returns CDR1 MNHEY and CDR2 SVGAGI. The CDR3 covers 14 residues.

There are a few counts of this clonotype. The chain recombines TRBV20-1 with TRBJ2-5; 9 bases match TRBD2. The ends lost 4 bases at V and 5 bases at J; junction bases unmatched: 11. Germline lookup yields CDR1 DFQATT and CDR2 SNEGSKA (reference sequence). The CDR3 spans 15 residues. DNA of the CDR3: TGCAGTGCTACCCCCTTAGCGGGAGCGGGGGAGACCCAGTACTTC. This encodes CSATPLAGAGETQYF.

CDR3 sequence reads: CATRQGGGTDTQYF. CDR3 DNA sequence: TGTGCCACCCGACAGGGAGGGGGCACAGATACGCAGTATTTT. The rearrangement uses TRBV10-3 and TRBJ2-3; TRBD1 or TRBD2 may be the D gene (7 bases each). The length of the CDR3 is 14 residues. Germline CDR1 and CDR2: ENHRY and SYGVKD. V was pared by 10 bases and J by 1 base, with 15 bases between.

This clonotype was recorded many times. The chain links TRBV12-3 or TRBV12-4 to TRBJ1-1, with unresolved D. The CDR3 extends over 14 amino acids. V shed 5 bases and J shed 2 bases, with 12 bases lying between them. The CDR3 here is CASSPLDKNTEAFF. The CDR3 nucleotides read TGTGCCAGCAGTCCCCTCGACAAAAACACTGAAGCTTTCTTT.

In its sample, this clonotype was seen a few times. The J gene is TRBJ1-3, the V gene TRBV6-2 or TRBV6-3, with a weak D call TRBD1 (5 bases). Deletions cut 0 bases from V and 0 bases from J, with 12 bases between. In germline, CDR1 is MNHEY, CDR2 SVGEGT. This CDR3 comprises 17 residues. CDR3 DNA sequence: TGTGCCAGCAGTTACTCGAAGGGGCCGGGCTCTGGAAACACCATATATTTT. Translation: CASSYSKGPGSGNTIYF.

V gene TRBV6-5 combines with J gene TRBJ2-7; no firm D call. Germline V CDR1 and CDR2: MNHEY, SVGAGI. The CDR3 is 13 residues long. V was cut by 2 bases and J by 3 bases, with 8 bases left in between. CDR3 sequence (DNA): TGTGCCAGCAGTTACGAGGACGGCTACGAGCAGTACTTC. Translated: CASSYEDGYEQYF.

The DNA for the CDR3 is TGCGCCAGCAGCTTGGAGCCCACCCTGGCCGGGGGGAATGAGCAGTTCTTC. It translates to CASSLEPTLAGGNEQFF. This chain links TRBV5-1 with TRBJ2-1, with 7 bases identical to TRBD2. Germline V gene sequence: CDR1 SGHRS, CDR2 YFSETQ. Losses at the gene ends were 0 bases for V and 7 bases for J; bases not matched to a gene: 13. There are 17 residues in the CDR3.

This clonotype was picked up a small number of times. The chain employs TRBV27 and TRBJ2-2; no reliable D call. CDR3 length: 14 amino acids. The V end lost 0 bases, the J end lost 6 bases, and 8 bases lay between the germline ends. Per germline, CDR1 MNHEY and CDR2 SMNVEV (reference sequence). CDR3 in amino acids: CASSLSMAAGELFF. For the CDR3, the DNA is TGTGCCAGCAGTTTATCGATGGCTGCCGGGGAGCTGTTTTTT.

CDR3 sequence (DNA): TGTGCCAGCAGCCCAGGGGGCGGCACCTCCTACGAGCAGTACTTC. Its translation: CASSPGGGTSYEQYF. This rearrangement joins TRBV7-2 to TRBJ2-7, with 8 bases identical to TRBD1. V lost 5 bases to trimming and J lost 0 bases; unmatched junction nucleotides: 6. The germline CDR1 and CDR2 sequences are SGHTA and FQGNSA. This CDR3 has 15 amino acids.

The V call is TRBV27, the J call TRBJ2-3, with 13 bases lining up with TRBD2. Trimming cost V 5 bases and J 4 bases; bases outside gene matches: 9. The CDR3 is 17 residues long. Looked up from germline, CDR1 is MNHEY and CDR2 is SMNVEV (reference sequence). CDR3 nucleotides: TGTGCCAGCAGTCCGACCGGACTAGCGGGAGCTCCAGATACGCAGTATTTT. As protein: CASSPTGLAGAPDTQYF.

The J gene is TRBJ2-3, the V gene TRBV6-5; tentative D call: TRBD1 (6 bases). The CDR3 consists of 17 residues. Trimming took 2 bases from V and 6 from J, leaving 21 bases between them. Germline CDR1 is MNHEY and CDR2 is SVGAGI. CDR3 protein: CASSYRLGTNKGDTQYF. CDR3 bases: TGTGCCAGCAGTTACCGACTCGGGACAAACAAAGGGGATACGCAGTATTTT.

CDR3 protein: CASSLFSPPEQFF. In nucleotides, the CDR3 is TGTGCCAGCAGCTTATTCAGCCCCCCCGAGCAGTTCTTC. The chain employs TRBV11-1 and TRBJ2-1; the D is unclear. This CDR3 has 13 residues. Germline values: CDR1 SGHAT, CDR2 FQDESV (reference sequence). V was trimmed by 2 bases and J by 10 bases, leaving 12 bases between them.

The rearrangement joins TRBV5-6 to TRBJ2-1, with TRBD2 matching 8 bases. This CDR3 comprises 16 residues. V shed 4 bases, J shed 8 bases, and the junction held 14 bases outside the gene matches. CDR1 is SGHDT and CDR2 is YYEEEE in the germline V gene. The CDR3 nucleotides are TGTGCCAGCAGCCCCGTCGGACTAGCAGGAGAAGATGAGCAGTTCTTC. It codes for CASSPVGLAGEDEQFF. Filled out from reference TRBV5-6 and TRBJ2-1, the complete variable domain reads DAGVTQSPTHLIKTRGQQVTLRCSPKSGHDTVSWYQQALGQGPQFIFQYYEEEERQRGNFPDRFSGHQFPNYSSELNVNALLLGDSALYLCASSPVGLAGEDEQFFGPGTRLTVL.

This chain joins TRBV6-5 and TRBJ2-5; 11 bases map to TRBD2. With 2 bases clipped from V and 9 bases from J, the junction kept 14 bases outside the gene matches. Germline CDR1 reads MNHEY; CDR2 reads SVGAGI. This CDR3 is built from 17 residues. In DNA, the CDR3 is TGTGCCAGCAGTTACACCCCGACTAGCGGGGCGCGTCTGTCCCAGTACTTC. It translates to CASSYTPTSGARLSQYF.

There are a few counts of this clonotype. Sequence at one end of the junction differs from germline and may be a read error. The chain is built from TRBV2 and TRBJ2-7; D gene unclear. The CDR3 has 12 amino acids. The germline CDR1 and CDR2 sequences are SNHLY and FYNNEI. In nucleotides, the CDR3 is TGTGCCAGCAGGGAAGTGGGTTACGAGCAGTACTTC. It encodes CASREVGYEQYF.

The gene calls are TRBV6-1 and TRBJ2-7; 8 bases align to TRBD2. Trimming took 5 bases from V and 1 from J; bases not matched to a gene: 7. The V gene's germline CDR1 is MNHNS and CDR2 SASEGT. The CDR3 has 15 amino acids. The CDR3 is CASSSSGIGSYEQYF. As DNA, the CDR3 is TGTGCCAGCAGTAGTAGCGGGATTGGATCCTACGAGCAGTACTTC.

J is TRBJ2-7 and V is TRBV20-1, with TRBD2 matching 7 bases. Trimming at V came to 2 bases and at J to 3 bases, leaving 10 bases not matched to a gene. This CDR3 region has 15 residues. Germline CDR1 reads DFQATT; CDR2 reads SNEGSKA (reference sequence). The CDR3 protein is CSARNRGDPFYEQYF. DNA for the CDR3: TGCAGTGCTAGAAACCGGGGGGACCCTTTCTACGAGCAGTACTTC.

This sequence joins TRBV4-2 and TRBJ2-3; 7 nucleotides agree with TRBD1. V lost 1 base to trimming and J lost 1 base; unmatched junction nucleotides: 5. CDR3 length: 16 amino acids. Germline V CDR1 and CDR2: LGHNA, YNFKEQ. DNA of the CDR3: TGTGCCAGCAGCCAAGGTAGACAGGGCCGCACAGATACGCAGTATTTT. The encoded protein is CASSQGRQGRTDTQYF.

This clonotype appeared a single time. The V call is TRBV20-1, the J call TRBJ1-1, with 9 bases identical to TRBD1. The ends lost 2 bases at V and 4 bases at J; junction bases unmatched: 2. The germline V gene has CDR1 DFQATT and CDR2 SNEGSKA (reference sequence). The CDR3 extends over 13 amino acids. DNA for the CDR3: TGCAGTGCTAGAAGGACAGGGGCCACTGAAGCTTTCTTT. This codes for CSARRTGATEAFF.